This entry lists 5 T cell receptor beta chains sequenced from one sample in a study of human T cells and chemical hapten exposure (dated by TCRdb to the early 2020s). What the time point label conveys for this sample: patch test 1, 2 weeks after DPC sensitization. This sample's treatment or condition label indicates: therapeutic diphenylcyclopropenone sensitization with weekly scalp DPC. The receptor library was made with RACE. Instrument used: NextSeq 500. Clones were called with MiXCR by TCRdb after fastp trimmed the public reads at Q25, and only in-frame beta chains were retained. Rows are combined by CDR3 protein, so each entry shows the most common genes and DNA. The sample table contains 70,000 to 100,000 distinct CDR3 sequences; only one count was recorded for over 6% of them. 1.5% to 1.7% of the sample belongs to the ten largest clones. Sequences were derived from whole blood, sampled in connection with sensitization to the hapten diphenylcyclopropenone (DPC). The receptors here all came from a woman between 25 and 40 years old with alopecia areata. Some clones in this sample may be carry-over from other donors' samples.

This clonotype occurred many times. V gene TRBV20-1 combines with J gene TRBJ2-6; no reliable D call. V was pared by 1 base and J by 4 bases, with 11 bases between. The CDR3 is 15 residues long. Germline lookup yields CDR1 DFQATT and CDR2 SNEGSKA (reference sequence). The CDR3 DNA reads as TGCAGTGCTAGAGTGAGATCGAGCGGGGCCAACGTCCTGACTTTC. Protein sequence: CSARVRSSGANVLTF.

The CDR3 region is CASSYSIFADRAGEQYF. The CDR3 bases are TGTGCCAGCAGTTACTCGATTTTCGCGGACAGGGCTGGAGAGCAGTACTTC. The V and J genes are TRBV6-5 and TRBJ2-7; 8 nucleotides align to TRBD1. The ends lost 0 bases at V and 7 bases at J; junction bases unmatched: 14. Looked up from germline, CDR1 is MNHEY and CDR2 is SVGAGI. CDR3 length: 17 amino acids.

The table lists this clonotype with many counts. V and J are TRBV18 and TRBJ1-1, with TRBD1 identical over 7 bases. Trimming took 0 bases from V and 0 from J; bases not matched to a gene: 7. The CDR3 sequence is 17 residues long. Germline V lookup: CDR1 KGHSH, CDR2 LQKENI. The CDR3 protein is CASSPPGQSNLNTEAFF. CDR3 nucleotides: TGTGCCAGCTCACCACCGGGACAGAGCAACCTGAACACTGAAGCTTTCTTT.

Only a few counts were recorded for this clonotype. This chain uses TRBV7-9 with TRBJ2-2; D may match TRBD1 or TRBD2 (5 bases each). The V end lost 5 bases, the J end lost 3 bases, and 19 bases lay between the germline ends. There are 17 residues in the CDR3. Germline V gene lookup returns CDR1 SEHNR and CDR2 FQNEAQ (reference sequence). The chain's CDR3 is CASSPRSYGGYTGELFF. CDR3 in DNA: TGTGCCAGCAGCCCGCGTTCCTATGGGGGTTACACCGGGGAGCTGTTTTTT.

This clonotype was observed many times. The chain couples TRBV7-9 to TRBJ2-6, with no clear D. The germline V gene has CDR1 SEHNR and CDR2 FQNEAQ (reference sequence). V shed 5 bases and J shed 1 base, with 15 bases lying between them. CDR3 length: 17 amino acids. The CDR3 sequence: CASSPGRSQSGANVLTF. CDR3 in DNA: TGTGCCAGCAGCCCAGGACGGAGCCAATCTGGGGCCAACGTCCTGACTTTC.